Listed below are T cell receptor beta chains from one sample, sequenced in a study of vaccination effects on CD4 cells after COVID-19. These receptors' antigens are unknown. Assay used: immunoSEQ multiplex PCR; TCRdb lists only in-frame clones, some missing. The sample carries about 66,000 clones, just over 70% recorded once. The sequencing used CD4+ T cells from PBMCs cultured without peptide, collected before COVID-19 vaccination. These receptors all come from a human donor who had a prior SARS-CoV-2 infection. Each CDR3 is given with its conserved first and last residue. The D gene is left open where the match is weak. Rows may omit the clone size; those that give it use once, few, many or a size class.

size: -; V: TRBV2; J: TRBJ1-5; D: -; DNA: TGTGCCAGCAGTGTTGAGCTGACGCCCCAGCATTTT; CDR3: CASSVELTPQHF
size: -; V: TRBV2; J: TRBJ2-1; D: -; DNA: TGTGCCACTTCGGGGGACTCCTCCTACAATGAGCAGTTCTTC; CDR3: CATSGDSSYNEQFF
size: -; V: TRBV5-1; J: TRBJ2-5; D: -; DNA: TGCGCCAGCAGCTTAGGGATGGGGGAGACCCAGTACTTC; CDR3: CASSLGMGETQYF
size: -; V: TRBV14; J: TRBJ1-2; D: -; DNA: TGTGCCAGCAGCCAACGAACAGGCTATGGCTACACCTTC; CDR3: CASSQRTGYGYTF
size: -; V: TRBV28; J: TRBJ2-7; D: TRBD1; DNA: TGTGCCAGCAGTTTACGCCAGGGGGCTTACGAGCAGTACTTC; CDR3: CASSLRQGAYEQYF
size: -; V: TRBV24-1; J: TRBJ1-1; D: -; DNA: TGTGCCACCAGTGACCCGAGGGGGGGGAGGGGGACTGAAGCTTTCTTT; CDR3: CATSDPRGGRGTEAFF
size: -; V: TRBV18; J: TRBJ1-6; D: TRBD1; DNA: TGTGCCAGCTCACCCGGGACAGCAAACCACCCCCTCCACTTT; CDR3: CASSPGTANHPLHF
size: once; V: TRBV7-8; J: TRBJ2-1; D: -; DNA: TGTGCCAGCAGCTTGGCAGCTAGCGTTTACAATGAGCAGTTCTTC; CDR3: CASSLAASVYNEQFF
size: once; V: TRBV27; J: TRBJ2-3; D: -; DNA: TGTGCCAGCAGTTTATCGGGGGATCTATTCACAGATACGCAGTATTTT; CDR3: CASSLSGDLFTDTQYF
size: -; V: TRBV19; J: TRBJ2-1; D: -; DNA: TGTGCCAGTAGCTTTATGGTAGGGGGTGTTGAGCAGTTCTTC; CDR3: CASSFMVGGVEQFF
size: once; V: TRBV19; J: TRBJ1-6; D: -; DNA: TGTGCCAGTAGTATCTCGCCAGGAGGAAATTCACCCCTCCACTTT; CDR3: CASSISPGGNSPLHF
size: -; V: TRBV7-9; J: TRBJ2-2; D: -; DNA: TGTGCCAGCAGCCCTCGGTTTGGGGGAAGCACCGGGGAGCTGTTTTTT; CDR3: CASSPRFGGSTGELFF
size: -; V: TRBV6-5; J: TRBJ2-1; D: -; DNA: TGTGCCAGCTCCATGGGACTCGCCTACAATGAGCAGTTCTTC; CDR3: CASSMGLAYNEQFF
size: -; V: TRBV11-3; J: TRBJ2-1; D: -; DNA: TGTGCCAGCAGCCCTAGAGGGGGCTCCTACAATGAGCAGTTCTTC; CDR3: CASSPRGGSYNEQFF
size: -; V: TRBV7-9; J: TRBJ2-1; D: TRBD2; DNA: TGTGCCAGCAGCTTAATCGTTTCCTGGACTAGCGGTCTTTACGATGAGCAGTTCTTC; CDR3: CASSLIVSWTSGLYDEQFF
size: once; V: TRBV9; J: TRBJ2-3; D: -; DNA: TGTGCCAGCAGCAGGACGGTCAGCACAGATACGCAGTATTTT; CDR3: CASSRTVSTDTQYF
size: -; V: TRBV10-1; J: TRBJ1-1; D: -; DNA: TGCGCCAGCTCGTGGCCCTCTGAGAGAGGTCCCGGGGGCAACACTGAAGCTTTCTTT; CDR3: CASSWPSERGPGGNTEAFF
size: once; V: TRBV29-1; J: TRBJ2-2; D: TRBD1; DNA: TGCAGCGTTGTTTGGGACAGGACCCTCCTGGGCACCGGGGAGCTGTTTTTT; CDR3: CSVVWDRTLLGTGELFF
size: -; V: TRBV7-2; J: TRBJ1-4; D: -; DNA: TGTGCCAGCACCCGGGACACCACAACTAATGAAAAACTGTTTTTT; CDR3: CASTRDTTTNEKLFF
size: few; V: TRBV5-1; J: TRBJ1-1; D: -; DNA: TGCGCCAGCAGCTTGGCCGGCCCTTCGAGAGCTTTCTTT; CDR3: CASSLAGPSRAFF
size: few; V: TRBV7-2; J: TRBJ2-1; D: -; DNA: TGTGCCAGCAGCCCACGCTACAATGAGCAGTTCTTC; CDR3: CASSPRYNEQFF
size: few; V: TRBV4-1; J: TRBJ1-2; D: -; DNA: TGCGCCAGCAGCCAACAGTGGACAGTTGGTATCTATGGCTACACCTTC; CDR3: CASSQQWTVGIYGYTF